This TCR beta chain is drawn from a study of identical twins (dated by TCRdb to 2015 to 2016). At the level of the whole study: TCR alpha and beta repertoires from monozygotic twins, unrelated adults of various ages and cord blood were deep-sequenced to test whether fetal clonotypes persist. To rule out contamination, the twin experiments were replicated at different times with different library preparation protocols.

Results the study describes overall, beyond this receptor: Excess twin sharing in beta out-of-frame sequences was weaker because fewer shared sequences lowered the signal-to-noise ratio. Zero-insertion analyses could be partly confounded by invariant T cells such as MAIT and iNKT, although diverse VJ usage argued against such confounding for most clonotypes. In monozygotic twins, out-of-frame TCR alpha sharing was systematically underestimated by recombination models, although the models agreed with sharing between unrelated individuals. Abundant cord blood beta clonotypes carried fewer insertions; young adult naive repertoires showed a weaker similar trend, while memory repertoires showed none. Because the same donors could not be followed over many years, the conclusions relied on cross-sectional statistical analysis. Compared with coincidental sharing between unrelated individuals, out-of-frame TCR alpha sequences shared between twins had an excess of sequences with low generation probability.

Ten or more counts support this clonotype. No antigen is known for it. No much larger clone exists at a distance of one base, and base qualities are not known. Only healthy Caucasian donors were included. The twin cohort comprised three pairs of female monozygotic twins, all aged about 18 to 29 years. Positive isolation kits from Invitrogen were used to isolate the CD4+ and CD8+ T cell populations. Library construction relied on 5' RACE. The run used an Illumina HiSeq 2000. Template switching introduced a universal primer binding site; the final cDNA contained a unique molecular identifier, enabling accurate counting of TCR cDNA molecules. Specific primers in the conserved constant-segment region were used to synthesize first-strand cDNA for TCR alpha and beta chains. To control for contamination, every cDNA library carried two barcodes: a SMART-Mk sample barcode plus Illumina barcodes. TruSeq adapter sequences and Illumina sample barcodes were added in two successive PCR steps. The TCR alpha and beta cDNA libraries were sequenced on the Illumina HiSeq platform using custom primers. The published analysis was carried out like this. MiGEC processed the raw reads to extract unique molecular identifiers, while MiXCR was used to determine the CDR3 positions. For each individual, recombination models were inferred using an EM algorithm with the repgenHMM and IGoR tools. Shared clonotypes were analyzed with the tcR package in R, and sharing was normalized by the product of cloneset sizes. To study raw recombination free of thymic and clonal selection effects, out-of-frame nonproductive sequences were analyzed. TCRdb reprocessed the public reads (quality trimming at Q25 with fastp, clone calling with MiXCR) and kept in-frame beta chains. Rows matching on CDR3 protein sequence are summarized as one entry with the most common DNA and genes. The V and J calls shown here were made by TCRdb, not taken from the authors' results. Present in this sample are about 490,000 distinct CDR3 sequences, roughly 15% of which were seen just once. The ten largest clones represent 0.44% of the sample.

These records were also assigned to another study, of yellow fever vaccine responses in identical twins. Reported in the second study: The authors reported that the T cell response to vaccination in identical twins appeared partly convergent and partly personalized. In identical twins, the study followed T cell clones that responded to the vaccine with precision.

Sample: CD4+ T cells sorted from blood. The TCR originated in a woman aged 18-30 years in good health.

The CDR3 has the sequence CSVLMTGGSEAFF. The nucleotide sequence reads as follows: TGCAGCGTTTTGATGACAGGGGGCTCTGAAGCTTTCTTT. The chain is assembled from TRBV29-1 and TRBJ1-1, and TRBD1 aligns with 10 junction nucleotides. Taken from the germline V gene, the CDR1 and CDR2 loops are SQVTM and ANQGSEA. After removal of 5 bases from V and 6 bases from J, the junction retains 6 bases not matched to a gene. From cysteine to phenylalanine, the CDR3 is 13 amino acids long. Only CDR3 DNA is held: 39 bases, read in frame from base 1.